The clone carrying this T cell receptor beta chain was recorded many times. Its cognate antigen is unknown. This entry belongs to a study of T cells in Graves' hyperthyroidism and ophthalmopathy. Study-level information: Any treatment followed the collection of peripheral blood at initial diagnosis. Findings and caveats of the study: Blood also held most thyroid clonotypes expanded beyond 0.001.

Patients aged 18 to 65 had newly diagnosed hyperthyroidism that had lasted under 2 months. Source material for PBMCs was more than 7.5 ml fresh peripheral blood. From RNA transcripts, TCR beta CDR3 regions were amplified. TCR CDR3 regions were first amplified by RT-PCR with HTBI primers. TCRdb independently ran MiXCR on the multiplex PCR reads; one entry per CDR3 protein. The repertoire includes more than 550,000 distinct CDR3 sequences, 15% to 20% of them detected once, and 15% to 17% sits in the top ten. The receptor's source is a man aged 50-60 years with Graves' hyperthyroidism. Input material: blood.

For the CDR3, the DNA is TGTGCCAGCAGCTTAACACCCGGGACTAACTATGGCTACACCTTC. Translation: CASSLTPGTNYGYTF. The chain links TRBV11-2 to TRBJ1-2, with no clear D. The CDR3 consists of 15 residues. V was cut by 2 bases and J by 0 bases, with 10 bases left in between. The V gene's germline CDR1 is SGHAT and CDR2 FQNNGV.